The rows below give T cell receptor beta chains drawn from one sample of a study of T cell responses to AZD1222 COVID-19 vaccine. The repertoire was sequenced with immunoSEQ multiplex PCR; TCRdb's copy has only in-frame clones and lacks some. The table records about 140,000 clones, approximately 95% of them present only once. Sequencing used peripheral blood, obtained on day 0 of MenACWY control vaccination. Source of these receptors: an adult in good health. Both conserved end residues are part of each CDR3. Fields, in order: D gene, clone size, J gene, V gene, CDR3 protein, CDR3 DNA. D genes are given only for firm matches. Size is omitted from some rows. Given values are once, few, many or a class for expanded clones.

>.|.|TRBJ1-3|TRBV15
CATSPGVRNTIYF
TGTGCCACCAGCCCCGGGGTACGCAACACCATATATTTT
>.|.|TRBJ2-7|TRBV19
CASSIGAGGSYEQYF
TGTGCCAGTAGTATTGGAGCCGGTGGGTCCTACGAGCAGTACTTC
>.|.|TRBJ2-7|TRBV23-1
CASTKRRMISYEQYF
TGCGCCAGCACCAAACGGAGGATGATCTCCTACGAGCAGTACTTC
>.|.|TRBJ1-2|TRBV7-8
CASSPRDPARTF
TGTGCCAGCAGCCCCCGGGACCCGGCTCGCACCTTC
>.|.|TRBJ1-1|TRBV2
CASSTNTEAFF
TGTGCCAGCAGTACAAACACTGAAGCTTTCTTT
>.|.|TRBJ1-1|TRBV7-3
CASSLHRITDLNTEAFF
TGTGCCAGCAGCTTACACCGAATTACAGACTTGAACACTGAAGCTTTCTTT
>.|.|TRBJ1-1|TRBV6-5
CASSKGPEAFF
TGTGCCAGCAGCAAGGGACCTGAAGCTTTCTTT
>.|.|TRBJ2-6|TRBV30
CAWSVGPVGANVLTF
TGTGCCTGGAGTGTTGGGCCAGTCGGTGCCAACGTCCTGACTTTC
>.|.|TRBJ2-7|TRBV19
CASSLLGSYEQYF
TGTGCCAGTAGTCTTCTTGGGTCCTACGAGCAGTACTTC
>TRBD1|few|TRBJ2-1|TRBV9
CASSVGTGAGNEQFF
TGTGCCAGCAGCGTCGGGACAGGGGCAGGCAATGAGCAGTTCTTC
>TRBD1|.|TRBJ2-7|TRBV6-1
CASSEWGTDGSYEQYF
TGTGCCAGCAGTGAGTGGGGGACAGATGGATCCTACGAGCAGTACTTC
>.|.|TRBJ1-3|TRBV4-3
CASSQDRGAGNTIYF
TGCGCCAGCAGCCAAGATAGAGGCGCTGGAAACACCATATATTTT
>.|.|TRBJ2-7|TRBV3-1/TRBV3-2
CASSQAAGSYEQYF
TGTGCCAGCAGCCAGGCGGCCGGGTCCTACGAGCAGTACTTC
>.|few|TRBJ1-2|TRBV27
CASSAGRANYGYTF
TGTGCCAGCAGCGCGGGGAGAGCTAACTATGGCTACACCTTC